Following are 27 T cell receptor beta chains from one sample sequenced in a study of Tregs in tolerant kidney transplant recipients. Clones were sequenced by immunoSEQ multiplex PCR, and TCRdb holds only the in-frame ones, with some missing. The repertoire includes approximately 90,000 clones, over 85% of them detected once, and 4.7% sits in the top ten. Source material: CD8+ T cells from blood. All receptors derive from a human donor in good health.

The rearrangement joins TRBV5-6 to TRBJ2-7; D is possibly TRBD2 (5 bases). The germline gives CDR1 SGHDT, CDR2 YYEEEE. The CDR3 is 13 amino acids. V lost 1 base to trimming and J lost 1 base, with 6 bases between them. Written as DNA, the CDR3 is TGTGCCAGCAGCTTGTGGGAGTCCTACGAGCAGTACTTC. It specifies CASSLWESYEQYF.

The chain combines TRBV5-1 with TRBJ2-7; the match to TRBD2 covers 10 bases. Germline lookup yields CDR1 SGHRS and CDR2 YFSETQ. The CDR3 length is 18 residues. V lost 6 bases and J lost 2; bases outside the gene matches: 17. DNA of the CDR3: TGCGCCAGCACCCCCCAAACAGGGGTAGCGGGAGGTACCTACGAGCAGTACTTC. Translation gives CASTPQTGVAGGTYEQYF.

A single count supports this clone. The chain uses TRBV9 and TRBJ2-3; 9 positions agree with TRBD1. The germline gives CDR1 SGDLS, CDR2 YYNGEE. CDR3 size: 17 residues. V lost 1 base, J lost 2 bases, and 8 bases stayed unmatched. In DNA form, the CDR3 reads TGTGCCAGCAGCGTATACTTTGGACAGGGGATCACAGATACGCAGTATTTT. Protein sequence: CASSVYFGQGITDTQYF.

The chain combines TRBV6-4 with TRBJ2-3; D unclear. This CDR3 region has 14 residues. Deletions cut 2 bases from V and 6 bases from J, with 12 bases between. CDR1 is MRHNA and CDR2 is SNTAGT in the germline V gene. DNA of the CDR3: TGTGCCAGCAGTGACGACCCAACGGAGGATACGCAGTATTTT. It translates to CASSDDPTEDTQYF.

V and J are TRBV6-1 and TRBJ2-1, with D perhaps TRBD1 (6 bases). V dropped 3 bases and J dropped 9 bases, with 15 bases sitting between them. CDR1 MNHNS and CDR2 SASEGT come from the germline V gene. CDR3 length: 14 residues. The CDR3 here is CASSEVVGGGEQFF. In nucleotides, the CDR3 is TGTGCCAGCAGTGAGGTAGTAGGGGGTGGTGAGCAGTTCTTC.

The chain combines TRBV6-6 with TRBJ1-2; 8 bases align to TRBD1. Germline CDR1 MNHNY, CDR2 SVGAGI (reference sequence). CDR3 length equals 14 residues. Unmatched junction bases numbered 4, after V lost 4 bases and J lost 3 bases. CDR3 region: CASSFLDRDYGYTF. The CDR3 DNA is TGTGCCAGCAGTTTTCTGGACAGGGACTATGGCTACACCTTC.

This chain joins TRBV9 and TRBJ2-3, with D tentatively TRBD1 or TRBD2 (6 bases each). The germline V gene encodes CDR1 SGDLS and CDR2 YYNGEE. The V and J ends lost 4 bases and 4 bases respectively, with 19 bases between them. The CDR3 extends over 16 amino acids. CDR3 loop: CASSPKGGSSADTQYF. In DNA form, the CDR3 reads TGTGCCAGCAGCCCAAAAGGGGGGAGTTCAGCAGATACGCAGTATTTT. Variable domain in full (rest from reference TRBV9 and TRBJ2-3): DSGVTQTPKHLITATGQRVTLRCSPRSGDLSVYWYQQSLDQGLQFLIQYYNGEERAKGNILERFSAQQFPDLHSELNLSSLELGDSALYFCASSPKGGSSADTQYFGPGTRLTVL.

The chain has TRBV4-1 and TRBJ2-7; 9 bases match TRBD1. Per the germline V gene, CDR1 is MGHRA and CDR2 is YSYEKL. The V gene end was trimmed by 8 bases and the J gene end by 0 bases; junction bases not matched to a gene: 2. This CDR3 region has 13 residues. Written as DNA, the CDR3 is TGCGCCAGCGGGACAGGGAGCTCCTACGAGCAGTACTTC. Protein sequence: CASGTGSSYEQYF.

This clone was seen a handful of times. This chain connects TRBV30 to TRBJ1-2; no definite D call. The CDR3 is 11 residues long. V was cut by 0 bases and J by 8 bases, with 7 bases left in between. Germline CDR1 and CDR2: GTSNPN and SVGIG (reference sequence). The CDR3 here is CAWSVGIGYTF. CDR3 coding DNA: TGTGCCTGGAGTGTCGGGATCGGCTACACCTTC.

This sequence joins TRBV5-6 and TRBJ1-2; D is unresolved. Trimming took off 3 bases at V and 3 bases at J, with 6 bases between the two ends. The CDR3 has 12 amino acids. From germline, CDR1 is SGHDT and CDR2 YYEEEE. The CDR3 nucleotides are TGTGCCAGCAGCTGGAACGACTATGGCTACACCTTC. Translated, it gives CASSWNDYGYTF.

About this clone itself: This may be a read error, as it is one base from a much larger clone. The chain carries TRBV21-1 and TRBJ2-7; TRBD2 reflects the table's D call only, with no check against the DNA. TRBV21-1 is recorded as a pseudogene. The CDR3 is made up of 13 amino acids. CDR3 coding DNA: TGTGGCAGGAGGGCAGCGGGGGCTTGGGAGCAGCACTTC. Protein product: CGRRAAGAWEQHF.

The chain combines TRBV4-2 with TRBJ2-7; the match to TRBD2 covers 7 bases. Germline V gene sequence: CDR1 LGHNA, CDR2 YNFKEQ. The CDR3 extends over 15 amino acids. The V gene end was trimmed by 0 bases and the J gene end by 2 bases; junction bases not matched to a gene: 4. The CDR3 protein is CASSQDTGLAYEQYF. The CDR3 nucleotides are TGTGCCAGCAGCCAAGATACCGGACTAGCCTACGAGCAGTACTTC.

The rearrangement joins TRBV5-5 to TRBJ1-2; D gene uncertain. V lost 2 bases to trimming and J lost 2 bases, with 7 bases between them. Germline V gives CDR1 SGHKS, CDR2 YYEKEE (reference sequence). The CDR3 covers 13 residues. Here the CDR3 reads CASSFQENYGYTF. CDR3 DNA: TGTGCCAGCAGCTTTCAGGAGAACTATGGCTACACCTTC.

The rearrangement joins TRBV27 to TRBJ2-3, with D perhaps assigned TRBD1 or TRBD2 (5 bases each). Germline assignment: CDR1 MNHEY and CDR2 SMNVEV (reference sequence). This CDR3 comprises 17 residues. The V end lost 8 bases, the J end lost 0 bases, and 21 bases lay between the germline ends. The CDR3 DNA reads as TGTGCCAGCCAAACCATGAGGGACGGTAAGAGCACAGATACGCAGTATTTT. Translation gives CASQTMRDGKSTDTQYF.

The rearrangement joins TRBV19 to TRBJ2-1; D is undetermined. Per germline, CDR1 LNHDA and CDR2 SQIVND (reference sequence). The CDR3 loop spans 14 amino acids. The ends were cut back, 7 bases at V and 0 bases at J, with 10 bases in the middle. The CDR3 protein is CASKFDSSYNEQFF. Written as DNA, the CDR3 is TGTGCCAGTAAATTTGATAGCTCCTACAATGAGCAGTTCTTC.

The chain is built from TRBV10-1 and TRBJ2-1; D is undetermined. Per germline, CDR1 WNHNN and CDR2 SYGVQD (reference sequence). V was cut by 2 bases and J by 6 bases, with 11 bases left in between. This CDR3 spans 14 amino acids. CDR3 coding DNA: TGCGCCAGCAGTGAGCTTTCGGAGTCCAATGAGCAGTTCTTC. It yields the protein CASSELSESNEQFF.

The gene calls are TRBV30 and TRBJ1-1; D is undetermined. V lost 8 bases and J lost 1, with 5 bases in between. Germline V gene lookup returns CDR1 GTSNPN and CDR2 SVGIG (reference sequence). This CDR3 comprises 10 residues. The CDR3 region is CAGENTEAFF. CDR3 nucleotide sequence: TGTGCCGGAGAGAACACTGAAGCTTTCTTT.

Here the CDR3 reads CASSTDRAKFNYGYTF. The CDR3 DNA reads as TGTGCCAGCTCAACGGACAGGGCAAAGTTTAACTATGGCTACACCTTC. The chain employs TRBV18 and TRBJ1-2; TRBD1 matches 8 bases. The J segment lost 1 base and the V segment lost 5 bases, leaving 9 bases of the junction unmatched. CDR3 size: 16 residues. CDR1 is KGHSH, CDR2 LQKENI, per germline.

The chain uses TRBV9 and TRBJ1-1; D remains ambiguous. The V end lost 0 bases, the J end lost 0 bases, and 6 bases lay between the germline ends. The CDR3 is 14 residues long. CDR1 is SGDLS and CDR2 is YYNGEE in the germline V gene. The CDR3: CASSVGSLNTEAFF. CDR3 in DNA: TGTGCCAGCAGCGTAGGAAGTTTGAACACTGAAGCTTTCTTT.

The chain employs TRBV12-5 and TRBJ2-5; 10 bases match TRBD1. J gave up 1 base and V 3 bases, and 5 bases lay outside the gene matches. The CDR3 loop spans 16 amino acids. From germline, CDR1 is LGHNT and CDR2 FRNRAP. CDR3 nucleotide sequence: TGTGCTAGTGGTTTCCGACAGGGGGCCTTCCAAGAGACCCAGTACTTC. Its translation is CASGFRQGAFQETQYF.

V and J are TRBV29-1 and TRBJ2-7; D not resolved. The germline V gene has CDR1 SQVTM and CDR2 ANQGSEA. The CDR3 is 14 amino acids. V was pared by 1 base and J by 4 bases, with 14 bases between. In DNA, the CDR3 is TGCAGCGTTGAAGGGCCCTCGACTGGGTACGAGCAGTACTTC. Its translation is CSVEGPSTGYEQYF.

The chain carries TRBV9 and TRBJ2-5, with a possible D match to TRBD2 (5 bases). V lost 4 bases to trimming and J lost 2 bases, with 12 bases between them. The CDR3 runs to 14 residues. Germline V gene lookup returns CDR1 SGDLS and CDR2 YYNGEE. CDR3 coding DNA: TGTGCCAGCAGCCCGAGACGGACTCAAGAGACCCAGTACTTC. Translation: CASSPRRTQETQYF.

V gene TRBV2 combines with J gene TRBJ2-1, with D tentatively TRBD2 (7 bases). The germline V and J ends were trimmed by 10 bases and 9 bases, with 19 bases remaining between them. The length of the CDR3 is 13 residues. The germline CDR1 and CDR2 sequences are SNHLY and FYNNEI. CDR3 DNA sequence: TGTGCCATCGAGTTGGGGGGGCTCAGTGAGCAGTTCTTC. This codes for CAIELGGLSEQFF.

The chain couples TRBV7-8 to TRBJ1-3; no clear D. The V gene's germline CDR1 is SGHVS and CDR2 FQNEAQ. This CDR3 has 16 amino acids. The germline V and J ends were trimmed by 0 bases and 0 bases, with 9 bases remaining between them. CDR3 residues: CASSLAEGASGNTIYF. CDR3 sequence (DNA): TGTGCCAGCAGCTTAGCGGAAGGCGCCTCTGGAAACACCATATATTTT. The full variable domain, completed using reference TRBV7-8 and TRBJ1-3, is GAGVSQSPRYKVAKRGQDVALRCDPISGHVSLFWYQQALGQGPEFLTYFQNEAQLDKSGLPSDRFFAERPEGSVSTLKIQRTQQEDSAVYLCASSLAEGASGNTIYFGEGSWLTVV.

This chain links TRBV14 with TRBJ2-7; D remains ambiguous. This CDR3 spans 12 amino acids. Germline CDR1 SGHDN, CDR2 FVKESK. Trimming left V 1 base short and J 3 bases short, with 4 bases between. The CDR3 sequence is CASSQGVYEQYF. DNA for the CDR3: TGTGCCAGCAGCCAAGGGGTCTACGAGCAGTACTTC.

This chain links TRBV6-1 with TRBJ2-1; possibly TRBD2 for D (5 bases). The CDR3 loop spans 15 amino acids. Per germline, CDR1 MNHNS and CDR2 SASEGT. Trimming left V 4 bases short and J 7 bases short, with 17 bases between. Here the CDR3 reads CASSGPRVLVNEQFF. The CDR3, as DNA: TGTGCCAGCAGTGGTCCGAGGGTTTTAGTTAATGAGCAGTTCTTC.

This rearrangement joins TRBV18 to TRBJ2-5; no clear D gene. The germline V gene has CDR1 KGHSH and CDR2 LQKENI. The CDR3 runs 13 residues. V gave up 6 bases and J gave up 0 bases, with 8 bases separating them. The CDR3 bases are TGTGCCAGCTCGGGCACGTACCAAGAGACCCAGTACTTC. It is translated as CASSGTYQETQYF.